Below, one TCR beta chain is given with its context. Its antigen remains unidentified. Germline lookup yields CDR1 MDHEN and CDR2 SYDVKM. CDR3 length equals 14 residues. The J segment lost 9 bases and the V segment lost 5 bases, leaving 9 bases of the junction unmatched. These data originate in a study of cytomegalovirus exposure and HLA in healthy donors. The study's findings and limits: Reports state that TCR beta sequences accurately predicted most subjects' HLA-A and HLA-B alleles. TCR sequences were mostly rare, though some public TCRs occurred in many donors. TCR beta chains numbering approximately 150 were designated cytomegalovirus-associated.

Primers for the PCR totalled 60 Vbeta and 13 Jbeta. Sequencing was performed with immunoSEQ multiplex PCR; in TCRdb, only in-frame clones are kept and a portion is missing. The sample lists approximately 150,000 clones, 80% to 90% occurring once. The TCR sequence derives from a man over 45 in good health and CMV-seropositive. The chain joins TRBV28 to TRBJ2-7, with TRBD1 matching over 11 bases. The sequenced material came from PBMCs. The CDR3 coding sequence is TGTGCCAGCAGTCAAATACGGACAGGGGGCTTGCAGTACTTC. Translating gives CASSQIRTGGLQYF.